The 10 T cell receptor beta chains below all came from one sample that was sequenced in a study of shared clonotypes between healthy human individuals. Clones were sequenced by immunoSEQ multiplex PCR, and TCRdb holds only the in-frame ones, with some missing. The table records roughly 1,800,000 clones, about 94% of them present only once. Positively selected for CCR7, the CD45RO-negative cells used as naive CD8 cells excluded terminally differentiated effector memory CD45RA+ cells. The sequencing input was naive CD8+ T cells sorted from blood. These receptors were collected from a man aged 18-30 years in good health.

The chain links TRBV4-1 to TRBJ1-1, with D possibly matching TRBD1 (6 bases). Per the germline V gene, CDR1 is MGHRA and CDR2 is YSYEKL. The CDR3 is 15 residues long. Trimming took 5 bases from V and 4 from J, leaving 17 bases between them. CDR3 in amino acids: CASSTKSPGATEAFF. Here the CDR3 DNA reads TGCGCCAGCAGCACAAAAAGTCCGGGGGCCACTGAAGCTTTCTTT.

The chain is built from TRBV27 and TRBJ1-1; tentative D call: TRBD1 (5 bases). Germline CDR1 MNHEY, CDR2 SMNVEV (reference sequence). The CDR3 contains 13 residues. With 3 bases removed from V and 5 bases from J, the gap between germline ends came to 10 bases. CDR3 residues: CASSFIGVTEAFF. The CDR3 DNA reads as TGTGCCAGCAGTTTTATAGGGGTAACTGAAGCTTTCTTT.

The rearrangement joins TRBV13 to TRBJ2-7; D call uncertain. CDR3 length: 14 amino acids. CDR1 PRHDT and CDR2 FYEKMQ come from the germline V gene (reference sequence). V was shortened by 5 bases and J by 3 bases, with 14 bases between the two germline ends. The CDR3 region is CASSPRSVGYEQYF. CDR3 coding DNA: TGTGCCAGCAGCCCACGGTCGGTAGGCTACGAGCAGTACTTC.

This clone occurred a few times. Other DNA sequences in the sample encode the same CDR3. This chain uses TRBV7-9 with TRBJ2-7; no clear D. CDR3 length equals 12 residues. Trimming shortened V by 0 bases and J by 5 bases, and 5 bases separated the two germline ends. The germline CDR1 and CDR2 sequences are SEHNR and FQNEAQ (reference sequence). For the CDR3, the DNA is TGTGCCAGCAGCTTAGCGGGCCACGAGCAGTACTTC. Amino acids: CASSLAGHEQYF. The entire variable domain, with the rest obtained from reference TRBV7-9 and TRBJ2-7, is as follows: DTGVSQNPRHKITKRGQNVTFRCDPISEHNRLYWYRQTLGQGPEFLTYFQNEAQLEKSRLLSDRFSAERPKGSFSTLEIQRTEQGDSAMYLCASSLAGHEQYFGPGTRLTVT.

The genes are TRBV19 and TRBJ2-2; no firm D call. CDR3 length equals 13 residues. Trimming took 7 bases from V and 5 from J, leaving 11 bases between them. Per the germline V gene, CDR1 is LNHDA and CDR2 is SQIVND (reference sequence). CDR3 coding DNA: TGTGCCAGTAAGGAAAGTTGGACCGGGGAGCTGTTTTTT. It specifies CASKESWTGELFF.

V gene TRBV10-3 combines with J gene TRBJ1-2; tentative D call: TRBD1 (5 bases). Trimming cost V 3 bases and J 1 base, with 21 bases left between them. Germline V gene lookup returns CDR1 ENHRY and CDR2 SYGVKD. The CDR3 extends over 18 amino acids. The CDR3 sequence: CAISEGGGLRARNYGYTF. The CDR3 bases are TGTGCCATCAGTGAAGGTGGGGGACTTCGGGCCCGTAACTATGGCTACACCTTC.

The chain joins TRBV19 to TRBJ2-2; D is unclear. This CDR3 contains 14 residues. Germline V gene lookup returns CDR1 LNHDA and CDR2 SQIVND (reference sequence). The V end lost 1 base, the J end lost 2 bases, and 5 bases lay between the germline ends. The CDR3 region is CASSIVYNTGELFF. The CDR3 DNA follows: TGTGCCAGTAGTATAGTTTACAACACCGGGGAGCTGTTTTTT.

With respect to this clone: The sample holds other DNA sequences that translate to the same CDR3. This chain connects TRBV27 to TRBJ2-7; D is unclear. This CDR3 is 12 amino acids long. The germline V gene has CDR1 MNHEY and CDR2 SMNVEV (reference sequence). With 2 bases removed from V and 4 bases from J, the gap between germline ends came to 6 bases. The CDR3 DNA is TGTGCCAGCAGTTTAACGGGTTACGAGCAGTACTTC. Translation gives CASSLTGYEQYF.

This chain uses TRBV10-2 with TRBJ2-1; maybe TRBD2 (5 bases). V shed 0 bases and J shed 1 base, with 7 bases lying between them. Per germline, CDR1 WSHSY and CDR2 SAAADI. The CDR3 loop spans 15 amino acids. DNA for the CDR3: TGCGCCAGCAGTGAGTCGGGGAGTTCCTACAATGAGCAGTTCTTC. It specifies CASSESGSSYNEQFF.

V usage is TRBV10-2 and J usage is TRBJ2-1, with a weak D call TRBD2 (6 bases). Germline V CDR1 and CDR2: WSHSY, SAAADI. The CDR3 runs to 13 residues. V was pared by 4 bases and J by 6 bases, with 10 bases between. CDR3 sequence reads: CASSAGSRNEQFF. The CDR3 DNA is TGCGCCAGCAGTGCCGGGAGCCGCAATGAGCAGTTCTTC.